The present T cell receptor (beta chain) was sequenced within a study of blood T cells in healthy people across ages. Through a sample-barcoded 5' primer and a J-beta primer mix, a second PCR was run for roughly 7 to 12 cycles. MiXCR, applied by TCRdb to the 5' RACE reads, yields one record per CDR3 protein. The sample lists more than 800,000 distinct CDR3 sequences, 40% to 45% occurring once. Sample: blood. The clonotype was recovered from a woman aged 60-75 years in good health.

The CDR3 spells CASTLRQNNEQFF. For the CDR3, the DNA is TGTGCCAGCACCCTTCGACAGAACAATGAGCAGTTCTTC. The chain has TRBV12-3 or TRBV12-4 and TRBJ2-1; possibly TRBD1 for D (5 bases). The V gene lost 7 bases and the J gene lost 5 bases, with 12 bases spanning the gap. The CDR3 totals 13 residues.